Listed below are T cell receptor beta chains from one sample, sequenced in a study of T cells expressing NK-cell markers. Each CDR3 protein gets one entry in TCRdb, which reprocessed the 5' RACE reads and gives no DNA. This sample's table has 300,000 or so distinct CDR3 sequences. Sequencing was done on a sample of blood T cells: a sorted CD56 or NKG2C T cell subset, CD4+ or CD8+ T cells, or bulk PBMC T cells (not recorded which). The source is a woman aged 18 to 75 in good health. Each CDR3 is given with its conserved first and last residue. Fields, in order: V gene, J gene, CDR3 protein.

>TRBV5-1|TRBJ2-1
CASSPGGFPGYNEQFF
>TRBV2|TRBJ1-6
CASSSGGQGNSPLHF
>TRBV20-1|TRBJ2-1
CSARDAGLAFYEQFF
>TRBV7-9|TRBJ1-2
CASSLQGGGNYGYTF
>TRBV19|TRBJ1-1
CASSIDVSEAFF
>TRBV7-2|TRBJ2-3
CASSYWGTTTDTQYF
>TRBV12-5|TRBJ1-5
CAILQGGREDQPQHF
>TRBV20-1|TRBJ2-1
CSARQNGQGVYNEQFF
>TRBV14|TRBJ2-7
CASSQTRDSYAEQYF
>TRBV29-1|TRBJ2-3
CSMWTGSTDTQYF
>TRBV20-1|TRBJ2-5
CSAPVVGQETQYF
>TRBV3-1|TRBJ2-1
CASSRSSQRSSRNEQFF
>TRBV7-2|TRBJ2-1
CASSPPGLAGEGEQFF
>TRBV5-1|TRBJ1-2
CASSREGQLYGYTF
>TRBV6-2/TRBV6-3|TRBJ1-5
CASSYSRAPNQPQHF
>TRBV29-1|TRBJ1-5
CSVGGAFNQPQHF
>TRBV4-1|TRBJ1-4
CASSRTRYNEKLFF
>TRBV20-1|TRBJ2-7
CSARDQGRNYEQYF
>TRBV12-5|TRBJ1-1
CASGLALQGVVTEAFF
>TRBV7-9|TRBJ2-3
CASSLSRQGPDTQYF
>TRBV4-3|TRBJ1-2
CASSQVGGSPNYGYTF
>TRBV28|TRBJ2-5
CASSLPGSETQYF
>TRBV19|TRBJ2-3
CASRDRVPDTQYF
>TRBV29-1|TRBJ1-2
CSVERGQEPYGYTF
>TRBV10-3|TRBJ2-3
CAINGRSSTDTQYF
>TRBV4-3|TRBJ1-2
CASSQEEGLGGYTF
>TRBV29-1|TRBJ1-1
CSVELGNRGGTEAFF
>TRBV28|TRBJ2-1
CASSPGSLSYNEQFF
>TRBV28|TRBJ2-1
CASTPRGPPGFNEQFF
>TRBV5-4|TRBJ2-2
CASTPGGRAVNTGELFF
>TRBV5-1|TRBJ1-1
CASRGGAGNTEAFF
>TRBV7-8|TRBJ1-2
CAARTQDSYGYTF
>TRBV12-3/TRBV12-4|TRBJ1-4
CASSLSRLNEKLFF
>TRBV12-3/TRBV12-4|TRBJ1-5
CASTPSGQGAKPQHF
>TRBV9|TRBJ1-2
CASYWGTNYGYTF
>TRBV9|TRBJ2-1
CASSVGVDSNNEQFF
>TRBV6-2/TRBV6-3|TRBJ2-1
CASTRDSYNEQFF
>TRBV6-2/TRBV6-3|TRBJ1-3
CASRPGQSSGNTIYF
>TRBV12-3/TRBV12-4|TRBJ2-2
CASSSGFTGELFF
>TRBV20-1|TRBJ2-7
CSASPWTSGRRDEQYF
>TRBV7-6|TRBJ1-1
CASSQGGTNTEAFF
>TRBV5-4|TRBJ2-1
CASSLSLQRGNNEQFF